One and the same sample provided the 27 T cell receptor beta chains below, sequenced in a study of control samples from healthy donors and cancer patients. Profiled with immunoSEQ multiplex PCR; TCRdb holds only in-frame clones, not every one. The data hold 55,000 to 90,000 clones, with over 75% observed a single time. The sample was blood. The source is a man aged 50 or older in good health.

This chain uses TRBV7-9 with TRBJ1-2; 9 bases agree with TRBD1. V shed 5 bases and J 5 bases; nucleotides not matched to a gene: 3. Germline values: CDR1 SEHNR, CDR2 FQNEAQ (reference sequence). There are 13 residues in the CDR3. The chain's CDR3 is CASSEGQGYGYTF. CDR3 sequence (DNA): TGTGCCAGCAGCGAGGGACAGGGTTATGGCTACACCTTC.

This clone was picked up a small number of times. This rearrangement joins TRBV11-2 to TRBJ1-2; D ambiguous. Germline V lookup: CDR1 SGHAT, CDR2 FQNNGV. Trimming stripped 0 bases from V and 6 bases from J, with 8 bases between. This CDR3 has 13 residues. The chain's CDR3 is CASSLEGYNGYTF. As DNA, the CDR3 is TGTGCCAGCAGCTTAGAGGGGTACAATGGCTACACCTTC.

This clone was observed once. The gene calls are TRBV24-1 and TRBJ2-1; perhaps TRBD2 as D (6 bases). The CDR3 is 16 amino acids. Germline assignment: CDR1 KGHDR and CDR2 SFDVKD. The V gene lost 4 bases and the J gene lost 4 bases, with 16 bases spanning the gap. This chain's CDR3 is CATSDPAGTDYNEQFF. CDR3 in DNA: TGTGCCACCAGTGACCCCGCGGGAACCGATTACAATGAGCAGTTCTTC.

CDR3 region: CASSYGSGASIEQYF. The CDR3 DNA reads TGTGCCAGCAGTTACGGGTCGGGGGCTTCTATCGAGCAGTACTTC. This chain links TRBV6-5 with TRBJ2-7; either TRBD1 or TRBD2 may supply D (6 bases each). Germline CDR1 reads MNHEY; CDR2 reads SVGAGI. V dropped 2 bases and J dropped 6 bases, with 17 bases sitting between them. The CDR3 runs 15 residues.

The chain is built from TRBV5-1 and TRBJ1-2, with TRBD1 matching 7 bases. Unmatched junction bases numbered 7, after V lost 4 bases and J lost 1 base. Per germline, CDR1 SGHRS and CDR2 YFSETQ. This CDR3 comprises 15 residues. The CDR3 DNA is TGCGCCAGCAGCCCCCGGGACAGCTTTAACTATGGCTACACCTTC. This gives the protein CASSPRDSFNYGYTF.

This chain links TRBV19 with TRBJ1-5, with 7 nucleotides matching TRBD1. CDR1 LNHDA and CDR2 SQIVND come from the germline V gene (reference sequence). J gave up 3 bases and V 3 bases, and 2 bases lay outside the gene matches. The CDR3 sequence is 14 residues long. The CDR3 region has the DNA TGTGCCAGTAGTATGGGACAGTACAATCAGCCCCAGCATTTT. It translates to CASSMGQYNQPQHF.

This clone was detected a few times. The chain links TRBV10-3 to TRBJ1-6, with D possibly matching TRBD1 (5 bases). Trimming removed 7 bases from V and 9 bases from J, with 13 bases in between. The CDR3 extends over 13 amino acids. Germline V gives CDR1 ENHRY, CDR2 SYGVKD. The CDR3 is CAITRDSGSPLHF. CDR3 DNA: TGTGCCATCACCCGGGACTCCGGTTCACCCCTCCACTTT.

The CDR3 DNA sequence: TGTGCCAGCAGCGCCGGGACACATAGCAATCAGCCCCAGCATTTT. Translating gives CASSAGTHSNQPQHF. This chain links TRBV28 with TRBJ1-5, with D possibly TRBD1 on 6 matching bases. The CDR3 is made up of 15 amino acids. V lost 6 bases and J 0 bases, leaving 12 bases between the germline ends. Germline lookup yields CDR1 MDHEN and CDR2 SYDVKM.

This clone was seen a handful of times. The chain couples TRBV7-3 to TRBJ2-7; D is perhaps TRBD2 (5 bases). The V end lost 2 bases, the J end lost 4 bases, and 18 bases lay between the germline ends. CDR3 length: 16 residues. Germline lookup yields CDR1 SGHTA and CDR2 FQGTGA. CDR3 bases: TGTGCCAGCAGCTTAGGTCGTGCTTCCGAGGGTTACGAGCAGTACTTC. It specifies CASSLGRASEGYEQYF.

CDR3 amino acids: CASSLYTGGRAFF. The DNA of the CDR3 is TGTGCCAGCAGCTTATATACGGGGGGTCGAGCTTTCTTT. V and J are TRBV11-2 and TRBJ1-1, with a tentative D call TRBD1 (5 bases). The germline CDR1 and CDR2 sequences are SGHAT and FQNNGV. The CDR3 sequence is 13 residues long. V gave up 2 bases and J gave up 10 bases, with 14 bases separating them.

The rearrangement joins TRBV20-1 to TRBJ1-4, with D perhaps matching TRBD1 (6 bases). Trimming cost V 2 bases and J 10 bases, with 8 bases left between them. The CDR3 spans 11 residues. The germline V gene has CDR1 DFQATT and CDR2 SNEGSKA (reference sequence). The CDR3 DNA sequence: TGCAGTGCTAGACAAGGGGGAAAACTGTTTTTT. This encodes CSARQGGKLFF.

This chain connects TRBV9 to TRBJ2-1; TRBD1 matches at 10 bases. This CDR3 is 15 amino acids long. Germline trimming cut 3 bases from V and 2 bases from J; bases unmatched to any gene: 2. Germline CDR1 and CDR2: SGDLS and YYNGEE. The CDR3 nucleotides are TGTGCCAGCAGCGCCGGACAGGGGGCCTACAATGAGCAGTTCTTC. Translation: CASSAGQGAYNEQFF.

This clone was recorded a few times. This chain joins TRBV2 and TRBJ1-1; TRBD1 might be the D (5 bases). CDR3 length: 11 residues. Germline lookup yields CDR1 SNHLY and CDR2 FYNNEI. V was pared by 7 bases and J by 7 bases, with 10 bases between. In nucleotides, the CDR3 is TGTGCCAGCACGGGGGGTAGTGAAGCTTTCTTT. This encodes CASTGGSEAFF.

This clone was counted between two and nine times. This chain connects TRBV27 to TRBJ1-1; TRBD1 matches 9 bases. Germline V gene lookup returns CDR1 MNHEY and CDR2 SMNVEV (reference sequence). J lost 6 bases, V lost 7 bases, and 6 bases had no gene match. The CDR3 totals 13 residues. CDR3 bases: TGTGCCAGCAAGGTGGGGACAGGGTCTGAAGCTTTCTTT. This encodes CASKVGTGSEAFF.

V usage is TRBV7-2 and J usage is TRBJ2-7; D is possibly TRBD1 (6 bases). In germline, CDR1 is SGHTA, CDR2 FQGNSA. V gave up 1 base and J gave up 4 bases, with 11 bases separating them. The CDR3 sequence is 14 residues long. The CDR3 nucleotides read TGTGCCAGCAGCTTAGTCCCCACAGGGTACGAGCAGTACTTC. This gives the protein CASSLVPTGYEQYF.

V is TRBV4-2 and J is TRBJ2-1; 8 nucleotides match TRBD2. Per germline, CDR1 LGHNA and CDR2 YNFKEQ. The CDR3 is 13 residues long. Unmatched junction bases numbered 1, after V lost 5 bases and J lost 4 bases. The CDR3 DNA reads TGTGCCAGCAGCTCGGGGGGGTACAATGAGCAGTTCTTC. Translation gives CASSSGGYNEQFF.

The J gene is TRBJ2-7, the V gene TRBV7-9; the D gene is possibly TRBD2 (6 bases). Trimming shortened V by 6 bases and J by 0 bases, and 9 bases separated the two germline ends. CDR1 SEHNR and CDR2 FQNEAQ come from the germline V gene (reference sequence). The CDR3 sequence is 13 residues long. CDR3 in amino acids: CASSPEGSYEQYF. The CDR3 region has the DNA TGTGCCAGCAGTCCGGAGGGCTCCTACGAGCAGTACTTC.

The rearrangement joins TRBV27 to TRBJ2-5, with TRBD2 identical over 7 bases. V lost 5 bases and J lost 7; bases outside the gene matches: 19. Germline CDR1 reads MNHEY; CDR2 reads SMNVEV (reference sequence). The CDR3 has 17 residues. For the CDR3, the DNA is TGTGCCAGCAGTCGATCTCCGGGTGGACTAGGGGATAGGACCCAGTACTTC. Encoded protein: CASSRSPGGLGDRTQYF.

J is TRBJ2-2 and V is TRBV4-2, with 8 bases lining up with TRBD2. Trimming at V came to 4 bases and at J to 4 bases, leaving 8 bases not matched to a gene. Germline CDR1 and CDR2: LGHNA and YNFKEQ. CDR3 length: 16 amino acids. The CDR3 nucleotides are TGTGCCAGCAGCCGAAAAAGCGGGAGCTCCACCGGGGAGCTGTTTTTT. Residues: CASSRKSGSSTGELFF.

CDR3 sequence: CASSISRGWYNEQFF. The CDR3 nucleotides are TGTGCCAGTAGTATAAGTCGGGGATGGTACAATGAGCAGTTCTTC. The rearrangement links TRBV19 to TRBJ2-1; tentative D call: TRBD2 (5 bases). Looked up from germline, CDR1 is LNHDA and CDR2 is SQIVND (reference sequence). Trimming took 2 bases from V and 4 from J, leaving 12 bases between them. CDR3 length: 15 amino acids.

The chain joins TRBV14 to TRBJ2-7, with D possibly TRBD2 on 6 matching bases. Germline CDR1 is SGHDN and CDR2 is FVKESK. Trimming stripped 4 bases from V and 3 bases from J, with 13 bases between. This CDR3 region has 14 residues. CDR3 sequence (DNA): TGTGCCAGCAGCCTGGGAGGACGCGGCTACGAGCAGTACTTC. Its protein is CASSLGGRGYEQYF. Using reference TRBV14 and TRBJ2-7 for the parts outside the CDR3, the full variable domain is EAGVTQFPSHSVIEKGQTVTLRCDPISGHDNLYWYRRVMGKEIKFLLHFVKESKQDESGMPNNRFLAERTGGTYSTLKVQPAELEDSGVYFCASSLGGRGYEQYFGPGTRLTVT.

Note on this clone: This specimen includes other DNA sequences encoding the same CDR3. In nucleotides, the CDR3 is TGTGCCTGGAGTGTAAACGAGCAGTACTTC. The encoded protein is CAWSVNEQYF. This chain connects TRBV30 to TRBJ2-7; D gene uncertain. Germline V gives CDR1 GTSNPN, CDR2 SVGIG (reference sequence). V was shortened by 0 bases and J by 5 bases, with 2 bases between the two germline ends. The CDR3 sequence is 10 residues long.

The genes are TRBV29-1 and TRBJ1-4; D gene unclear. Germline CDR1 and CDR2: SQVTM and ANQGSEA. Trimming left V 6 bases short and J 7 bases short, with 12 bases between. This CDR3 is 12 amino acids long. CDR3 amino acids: CSVRTPGEKLFF. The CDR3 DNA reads TGCAGCGTCCGAACGCCGGGTGAAAAACTGTTTTTT. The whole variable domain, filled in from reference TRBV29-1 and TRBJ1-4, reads SAVISQKPSRDICQRGTSLTIQCQVDSQVTMMFWYRQQPGQSLTLIATANQGSEATYESGFVIDKFPISRPNLTFSTLTVSNMSPEDSSIYLCSVRTPGEKLFFGSGTQLSVL.

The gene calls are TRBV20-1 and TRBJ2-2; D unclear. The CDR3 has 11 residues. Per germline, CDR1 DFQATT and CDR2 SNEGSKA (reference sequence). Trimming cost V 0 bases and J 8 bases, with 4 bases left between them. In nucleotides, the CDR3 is TGCAGTGCTAGAGAGTCGGGGGAGCTGTTTTTT. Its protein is CSARESGELFF.

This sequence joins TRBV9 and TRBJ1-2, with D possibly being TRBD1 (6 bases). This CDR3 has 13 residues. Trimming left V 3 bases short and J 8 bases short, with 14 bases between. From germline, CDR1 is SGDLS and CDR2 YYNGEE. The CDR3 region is CASSDTTGQGYTF. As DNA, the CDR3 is TGTGCCAGCAGCGACACTACAGGGCAAGGCTACACCTTC.

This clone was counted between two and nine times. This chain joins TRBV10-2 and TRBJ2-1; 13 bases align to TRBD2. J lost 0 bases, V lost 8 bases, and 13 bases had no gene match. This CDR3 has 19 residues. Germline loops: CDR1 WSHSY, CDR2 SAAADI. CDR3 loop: CASRGVTSGREPSYNEQFF. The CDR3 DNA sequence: TGCGCCAGCCGAGGGGTAACTAGCGGGAGGGAACCCTCCTACAATGAGCAGTTCTTC.

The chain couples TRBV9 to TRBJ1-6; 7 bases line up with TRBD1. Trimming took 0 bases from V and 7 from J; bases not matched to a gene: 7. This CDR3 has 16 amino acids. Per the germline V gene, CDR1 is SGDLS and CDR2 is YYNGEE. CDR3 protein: CASSVEKTGRNSPLHF. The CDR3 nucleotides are TGTGCCAGCAGCGTAGAGAAGACAGGGCGGAATTCACCCCTCCACTTT.